Shown below are 12 T cell receptor beta chains from a single sample sequenced in a study of blood T cell repertoires in COVID-19. Using immunoSEQ multiplex PCR, the repertoire was profiled, and TCRdb retains in-frame clones only, with some absent. The sample has around 320,000 clones, 85% seen once. The sequencing sample was made of peripheral blood. The receptors shown here come from a human donor in a cohort sampled during active COVID-19.

This clone was recorded only once. The genes are TRBV7-9 and TRBJ1-2; 7 positions match TRBD1. Losses at the gene ends were 5 bases for V and 12 bases for J; bases not matched to a gene: 15. Germline V lookup: CDR1 SEHNR, CDR2 FQNEAQ (reference sequence). The CDR3 sequence is 14 residues long. CDR3 DNA sequence: TGTGCCAGCAGCCGACAGGGTATTTTAATCAGCGACACCTTC. This gives the protein CASSRQGILISDTF. Filled out from reference TRBV7-9 and TRBJ1-2, the complete variable domain reads DTGVSQNPRHKITKRGQNVTFRCDPISEHNRLYWYRQTLGQGPEFLTYFQNEAQLEKSRLLSDRFSAERPKGSFSTLEIQRTEQGDSAMYLCASSRQGILISDTFGSGTRLTVV.

The chain recombines TRBV9 with TRBJ2-3; 9 bases are a match to TRBD2. Looked up from germline, CDR1 is SGDLS and CDR2 is YYNGEE. The CDR3 runs 20 residues. V lost 0 bases, J lost 4 bases, and 18 bases stayed unmatched. The CDR3 spells CASSVVRAGGPRYGPDTQYF. CDR3 coding DNA: TGTGCCAGCAGCGTAGTAAGGGCGGGGGGGCCTCGATATGGCCCAGATACGCAGTATTTT.

The gene calls are TRBV15 and TRBJ2-1, with TRBD2 as a possible D gene (5 bases). From germline, CDR1 is LNHNV and CDR2 YYDKDF (reference sequence). The CDR3 has 15 amino acids. Trimming took 5 bases from V and 6 from J, leaving 17 bases between them. The CDR3 reads CATSGLKLGINEQFF. In nucleotides, the CDR3 is TGTGCCACCAGCGGACTGAAGTTGGGGATCAATGAGCAGTTCTTC.

On this clone itself: Other nucleotide sequences from this sample produce the same CDR3. The V call is TRBV12-3 or TRBV12-4, the J call TRBJ2-7; TRBD1 agrees at 7 bases. This CDR3 contains 13 residues. Trimming removed 4 bases from V and 3 bases from J; junction bases left unmatched: 3. The CDR3 nucleotides are TGTGCCAGCAGTTCCCGGGACAGCTACGAGCAGTACTTC. Protein sequence: CASSSRDSYEQYF.

The J gene is TRBJ2-3, the V gene TRBV7-2; 9 bases align to TRBD2. CDR1 SGHTA and CDR2 FQGNSA come from the germline V gene. V gave up 1 base and J gave up 3 bases; unmatched junction bases: 11. CDR3 length: 18 residues. The CDR3 sequence: CASSLVYGGGAFTDTQYF. CDR3 coding DNA: TGTGCCAGCAGCTTAGTATACGGCGGGGGGGCCTTTACAGATACGCAGTATTTT.

The chain has TRBV5-1 and TRBJ2-5; 8 bases map to TRBD2. The CDR3 totals 17 residues. From germline, CDR1 is SGHRS and CDR2 YFSETQ. Trimming removed 1 base from V and 0 bases from J; junction bases left unmatched: 8. The CDR3 sequence: CASSLFSGGPYQETQYF. For the CDR3, the DNA is TGCGCCAGCAGCTTGTTCAGCGGGGGCCCGTACCAAGAGACCCAGTACTTC.

This chain links TRBV25-1 with TRBJ2-7; weak D call: TRBD1 (6 bases). V lost 7 bases to trimming and J lost 3 bases, with 13 bases between them. This CDR3 region has 13 residues. CDR1 and CDR2 from the germline V gene are MGHDK and SYGVNS. The CDR3: CASTGQSNYEQYF. The CDR3 DNA sequence: TGTGCCAGCACCGGACAGAGTAACTACGAGCAGTACTTC.

This clone was counted a single time. The CDR3 is CASSYAGVTAKNIQYF. DNA of the CDR3: TGTGCCAGCAGCTACGCAGGGGTCACAGCCAAAAACATTCAGTACTTC. The chain combines TRBV5-4 with TRBJ2-4; maybe TRBD1 (6 bases). Germline CDR1 is SGHNT and CDR2 is YYREEE (reference sequence). The CDR3 has 16 amino acids. The ends were cut back, 3 bases at V and 0 bases at J, with 13 bases in the middle.

The CDR3 sequence is CASSETPEAFF. DNA of the CDR3: TGTGCCAGCAGTGAAACTCCTGAAGCTTTCTTT. V gene TRBV2 combines with J gene TRBJ1-1; no firm D call. V gave up 2 bases and J gave up 6 bases, with 4 bases separating them. This CDR3 spans 11 amino acids. CDR1 and CDR2 (germline): SNHLY, FYNNEI.

This chain links TRBV15 with TRBJ2-7; D is ambiguous. Trimming stripped 0 bases from V and 7 bases from J, with 19 bases between. Per germline, CDR1 LNHNV and CDR2 YYDKDF (reference sequence). The CDR3 contains 16 residues. CDR3: CATSRDRKTWYWEQYF. CDR3 nucleotides: TGTGCCACCAGCAGAGATCGGAAGACATGGTATTGGGAGCAGTACTTC.

This clone showed up just a few times. As DNA, the CDR3 is TGCAGCGCGACAAGCAGCGGGGGCCTTCGGGATACGCAGTATTTT. Amino acid sequence: CSATSSGGLRDTQYF. The chain links TRBV29-1 to TRBJ2-3; 8 bases line up with TRBD2. Germline CDR1 SQVTM, CDR2 ANQGSEA. The CDR3 is 15 amino acids. Trimming at V came to 7 bases and at J to 6 bases, leaving 15 bases not matched to a gene.

V and J are TRBV13 and TRBJ1-3; unclear D gene. V dropped 6 bases and J dropped 0 bases, with 6 bases sitting between them. The CDR3 contains 13 residues. CDR1 and CDR2 (germline): PRHDT, FYEKMQ (reference sequence). CDR3 loop: CASRAFSGNTIYF. For the CDR3, the DNA is TGTGCCAGCAGGGCCTTCTCTGGAAACACCATATATTTT.